This T cell receptor (beta chain) was identified during a study of early T cells in non-severe SARS-CoV-2 infection. Study-wide context: It was bulk RNA from unsorted whole blood that was sequenced, and the chains were unpaired.

Per germline, CDR1 SGHVS and CDR2 FNYEAQ. Trimming cost V 6 bases and J 4 bases; bases outside gene matches: 6. The CDR3 runs 16 residues. Individual cDNA molecules were tagged with unique molecular identifiers, the study reported. TCRdb processed the 5' RACE reads anew with MiXCR; each CDR3 protein has one entry. The sample lists 55,000 to 75,000 distinct CDR3 sequences; roughly a tenth were seen once. Turning to this clonotype: Its antigen is unidentified.

Points from the study as a whole: VDJdb-based matching was biased toward anti-spike CD8 responses and missed private and CD4 specificities.

The V gene is TRBV7-6, the J gene TRBJ2-3; 14 nucleotides match TRBD2. The specimen sequenced was whole blood. The receptor was derived from an adult who was a healthcare worker with PCR-confirmed SARS-CoV-2 infection or an uninfected control (not recorded which). The CDR3 DNA sequence: TGTGCCAGCAGATCGGGACTAGCGGGAGAGCCAGATACGCAGTATTTT. It is translated as CASRSGLAGEPDTQYF.